This T cell receptor delta chain comes out of a study of gamma-delta chains in newborns, infants, children. Study-level information: Microbial exposure reportedly drives polyclonal innate γδ T cell expansion after birth.

In this sample, this clone turned up a few times. With CATT, TCRdb re-called clones from the reads. Of about 9,200 delta-chain clones listed, 20% to 25% are singletons. Trimming took 0 bases from V and 4 from J, leaving 14 bases between them. Germline V gene sequence: CDR1 GEAIGNYY, CDR2 EKD. CDR3 size: 15 residues. Sequencing used blood. J is TRDJ1 and V is TRDV2; no clear D gene. The receptor was derived from a child who was a newborn, infant or young child, either healthy, febrile or measles-vaccinated (not recorded which). Here the CDR3 DNA reads TGTGCCTGTGACACCGTACGGGCAGCGGACGATAAACTCATCTTT. This encodes CACDTVRAADDKLIF.